The 24 T cell receptor beta chains given below trace back to one sample, sequenced in a study of T cell responses to AZD1222 COVID-19 vaccine. Assay used: immunoSEQ multiplex PCR; TCRdb lists only in-frame clones, some missing. Of about 120,000 clones listed, approximately 90% are singletons. Source: peripheral blood, taken on day 0 of AZD1222 vaccination. The receptors stem from an adult in good health.

V gene TRBV18 combines with J gene TRBJ2-5; no definite D call. Germline V CDR1 and CDR2: KGHSH, LQKENI. The CDR3 totals 14 residues. V lost 2 bases to trimming and J lost 5 bases, with 12 bases between them. The CDR3 DNA reads as TGTGCCAGCTCACCATTAGACAACTCGGAGACCCAGTACTTC. This encodes CASSPLDNSETQYF.

The genes are TRBV24-1 and TRBJ1-2; D not resolved. V gave up 5 bases and J gave up 5 bases, with 11 bases separating them. The CDR3 length is 13 residues. CDR1 is KGHDR, CDR2 SFDVKD, per germline. CDR3 residues: CATSGTGRYGYTF. The CDR3 coding sequence is TGTGCCACCAGTGGGACGGGCCGGTATGGCTACACCTTC.

V usage is TRBV6-2 or TRBV6-3 and J usage is TRBJ2-7, with 7 bases fitting TRBD1. The CDR3 runs 13 residues. Per germline, CDR1 MNHEY and CDR2 SVGEGT. The ends lost 5 bases at V and 5 bases at J; junction bases unmatched: 6. The CDR3 nucleotides read TGTGCCAGCAGTATGACAGGGTATAACGAGCAGTACTTC. It translates to CASSMTGYNEQYF.

This chain links TRBV29-1 with TRBJ1-3; no reliable D call. With 1 base removed from V and 2 bases from J, the gap between germline ends came to 3 bases. CDR1 is SQVTM, CDR2 ANQGSEA, per germline. The CDR3 runs to 12 residues. The CDR3 loop reads CSVEGTGNTIYF. CDR3 nucleotide sequence: TGCAGCGTTGAAGGTACTGGAAACACCATATATTTT.

V is TRBV18 and J is TRBJ1-2; TRBD1 might be the D (6 bases). V was shortened by 2 bases and J by 5 bases, with 21 bases between the two germline ends. The germline gives CDR1 KGHSH, CDR2 LQKENI. CDR3 length: 17 residues. CDR3 protein: CASSPNVQGSSRYGYTF. CDR3 DNA: TGTGCCAGCTCACCAAATGTGCAGGGGTCATCTCGATATGGCTACACCTTC.

This chain joins TRBV7-9 and TRBJ2-1; 13 bases map to TRBD2. The CDR3 totals 19 residues. CDR1 is SEHNR, CDR2 FQNEAQ, per germline (reference sequence). The J segment lost 5 bases and the V segment lost 0 bases, leaving 10 bases of the junction unmatched. CDR3 protein: CASSLAWETSGGRNNEQFF. In DNA, the CDR3 is TGTGCCAGCAGCTTAGCTTGGGAGACTAGCGGGGGGCGGAACAATGAGCAGTTCTTC.

The chain links TRBV9 to TRBJ1-2, with no clear D. The CDR3 totals 14 residues. V lost 0 bases and J 3 bases, leaving 9 bases between the germline ends. CDR1 SGDLS and CDR2 YYNGEE come from the germline V gene. The CDR3 DNA is TGTGCCAGCAGCGTAGAGCGGGCCGACTATGGCTACACCTTC. This sequence encodes CASSVERADYGYTF.

A single count supports this clone. This chain uses TRBV6-2 or TRBV6-3 with TRBJ2-7, with D possibly being TRBD1 (6 bases). CDR1 MNHEY and CDR2 SVGEGT come from the germline V gene. The CDR3 is 13 residues long. V shed 4 bases and J shed 6 bases, with 13 bases lying between them. Here the CDR3 DNA reads TGTGCCAGCAGTTTCGTACAGGGATTCGAGCAGTACTTC. Its protein is CASSFVQGFEQYF.

The chain carries TRBV6-2 or TRBV6-3 and TRBJ2-3, with D possibly being TRBD1 (6 bases). V lost 6 bases and J lost 2, with 15 bases in between. The CDR3 spans 15 residues. Germline V gene data show CDR1 as MNHEY and CDR2 as SVGEGT. CDR3 loop: CASSSDRRYTDTQYF. The CDR3 DNA is TGTGCCAGCAGCTCCGACAGGAGGTACACAGATACGCAGTATTTT.

The rearrangement links TRBV5-1 to TRBJ1-1; D possibly corresponds to TRBD1 (6 bases). V was clipped by 0 bases and J by 7 bases, with 10 bases between them. CDR1 and CDR2 from the germline V gene are SGHRS and YFSETQ. The CDR3 runs 13 residues. The CDR3 nucleotides are TGCGCCAGCAGCTTGGACAGGGTCGATGAAGCTTTCTTT. Protein: CASSLDRVDEAFF.

The V call is TRBV7-2, the J call TRBJ2-1; tentative D call: TRBD1 (5 bases). CDR1 is SGHTA and CDR2 is FQGNSA in the germline V gene. V lost 2 bases and J 5 bases, leaving 22 bases between the germline ends. The CDR3 sequence is 18 residues long. The CDR3 region has the DNA TGTGCCAGCAGCTTAAAAGGGGCGTCTTTTTGGTACGACAATGAGCAGTTCTTC. This gives the protein CASSLKGASFWYDNEQFF.

The chain has TRBV18 and TRBJ2-6, with D hard to call. Germline assignment: CDR1 KGHSH and CDR2 LQKENI. This CDR3 region has 16 residues. Trimming stripped 2 bases from V and 2 bases from J, with 10 bases between. The CDR3 nucleotides are TGTGCCAGCTCACCATACAGCCCAACTGGGGCCAACGTCCTGACTTTC. This translates into CASSPYSPTGANVLTF.

V is TRBV4-1 and J is TRBJ2-7; 8 bases fit TRBD1. CDR1 is MGHRA, CDR2 YSYEKL, per germline. This CDR3 comprises 17 residues. V lost 1 base, J lost 4 bases, and 12 bases stayed unmatched. This chain's CDR3 is CASSQGGAGQGIYEQYF. CDR3 in DNA: TGCGCCAGCAGCCAAGGTGGGGCCGGACAGGGTATTTACGAGCAGTACTTC.

The chain employs TRBV6-2 or TRBV6-3 and TRBJ1-2, with 9 positions matching TRBD1. Losses at the gene ends were 5 bases for V and 3 bases for J; bases not matched to a gene: 1. CDR3 length: 13 amino acids. The germline gives CDR1 MNHEY, CDR2 SVGEGT. In DNA form, the CDR3 reads TGTGCCAGCAGTCGGGACAGGGACTATGGCTACACCTTC. Encoded protein: CASSRDRDYGYTF.

Only one count was recorded for this clone. The chain joins TRBV28 to TRBJ1-4, with a weak D call TRBD1 (5 bases). The CDR3 is 12 residues long. CDR1 is MDHEN, CDR2 SYDVKM, per germline. Trimming took 9 bases from V and 8 from J, leaving 13 bases between them. CDR3 sequence: CASGRVKEKLFF. The CDR3 DNA sequence: TGTGCCAGTGGCAGGGTTAAAGAAAAACTGTTTTTT.

This chain connects TRBV7-8 to TRBJ1-1, with TRBD1 matching over 9 bases. The CDR3 is 13 amino acids. The J segment lost 5 bases and the V segment lost 4 bases, leaving 2 bases of the junction unmatched. Germline CDR1 SGHVS, CDR2 FQNEAQ. CDR3 in amino acids: CASSYGQGTEAFF. The CDR3 DNA follows: TGTGCCAGCAGCTACGGACAGGGGACTGAAGCTTTCTTT.

The chain uses TRBV6-2 or TRBV6-3 and TRBJ1-1; 9 bases map to TRBD1. The V gene's germline CDR1 is MNHEY and CDR2 SVGEGT. The junction had 0 bases not matched to a gene; V was cut back by 4 bases and J by 3 bases. This CDR3 comprises 13 residues. CDR3 region: CASSWDRDTEAFF. The CDR3, as DNA: TGTGCCAGCAGTTGGGACAGGGACACTGAAGCTTTCTTT.

The gene calls are TRBV7-3 and TRBJ2-1; D is uncertain. From germline, CDR1 is SGHTA and CDR2 FQGTGA. V lost 2 bases to trimming and J lost 13 bases, with 15 bases between them. The CDR3 runs to 13 residues. CDR3 DNA sequence: TGTGCCAGCAGCTTACCATCCGATCGTCGTCAGTTCTTC. This gives the protein CASSLPSDRRQFF.

The table lists this clone with a few counts. The J gene is TRBJ1-2, the V gene TRBV5-1; 12 bases fit TRBD1. Trimming at V came to 5 bases and at J to 7 bases, leaving 6 bases not matched to a gene. The CDR3 has 14 amino acids. Per the germline V gene, CDR1 is SGHRS and CDR2 is YFSETQ. The CDR3 loop reads CASSGDRGPAGYTF. Here the CDR3 DNA reads TGCGCCAGCAGTGGGGACAGGGGGCCTGCTGGCTACACCTTC.

The chain employs TRBV12-3 or TRBV12-4 and TRBJ1-5; D may be TRBD1 (5 bases). V shed 5 bases and J shed 6 bases, with 5 bases lying between them. This CDR3 has 11 amino acids. The CDR3 protein is CASSRGQPQHF. The CDR3 DNA is TGTGCCAGCAGTAGGGGTCAGCCCCAGCATTTT.

V usage is TRBV7-8 and J usage is TRBJ2-3; 7 bases align to TRBD1. V trimming: 5 bases; J trimming: 3 bases; junction bases outside the gene matches: 17. CDR3 length: 18 amino acids. Germline CDR1 SGHVS, CDR2 FQNEAQ. The CDR3 is CASSTRLRQGGRTDTQYF. The DNA of the CDR3 is TGTGCCAGCAGCACCAGATTACGACAGGGTGGGAGAACAGATACGCAGTATTTT.

The J gene is TRBJ2-7, the V gene TRBV19; D not resolved. Per the germline V gene, CDR1 is LNHDA and CDR2 is SQIVND (reference sequence). With 0 bases removed from V and 0 bases from J, the gap between germline ends came to 6 bases. CDR3 size: 14 residues. Here the CDR3 reads CASSIDISSYEQYF. In DNA, the CDR3 is TGTGCCAGTAGTATAGACATTAGCTCCTACGAGCAGTACTTC.

The chain has TRBV19 and TRBJ1-5; D unclear. Germline values: CDR1 LNHDA, CDR2 SQIVND (reference sequence). This CDR3 region has 13 residues. V lost 1 base, J lost 4 bases, and 5 bases lay in between. The CDR3 nucleotides are TGTGCCAGTAGTATAGGAGGGAATCAGCCCCAGCATTTT. This gives the protein CASSIGGNQPQHF.

V and J are TRBV21-1 and TRBJ2-2; TRBD2 is the table's D call and was not checked against the DNA. TRBV21-1 is a known pseudogene. This CDR3 is 17 amino acids long. The CDR3 bases are TGTGCCAGCAGCAAAGAGTGCGGGGGGCCCAACACCGGGGAGCTGTTTTTT. It codes for CASSKECGGPNTGELFF.